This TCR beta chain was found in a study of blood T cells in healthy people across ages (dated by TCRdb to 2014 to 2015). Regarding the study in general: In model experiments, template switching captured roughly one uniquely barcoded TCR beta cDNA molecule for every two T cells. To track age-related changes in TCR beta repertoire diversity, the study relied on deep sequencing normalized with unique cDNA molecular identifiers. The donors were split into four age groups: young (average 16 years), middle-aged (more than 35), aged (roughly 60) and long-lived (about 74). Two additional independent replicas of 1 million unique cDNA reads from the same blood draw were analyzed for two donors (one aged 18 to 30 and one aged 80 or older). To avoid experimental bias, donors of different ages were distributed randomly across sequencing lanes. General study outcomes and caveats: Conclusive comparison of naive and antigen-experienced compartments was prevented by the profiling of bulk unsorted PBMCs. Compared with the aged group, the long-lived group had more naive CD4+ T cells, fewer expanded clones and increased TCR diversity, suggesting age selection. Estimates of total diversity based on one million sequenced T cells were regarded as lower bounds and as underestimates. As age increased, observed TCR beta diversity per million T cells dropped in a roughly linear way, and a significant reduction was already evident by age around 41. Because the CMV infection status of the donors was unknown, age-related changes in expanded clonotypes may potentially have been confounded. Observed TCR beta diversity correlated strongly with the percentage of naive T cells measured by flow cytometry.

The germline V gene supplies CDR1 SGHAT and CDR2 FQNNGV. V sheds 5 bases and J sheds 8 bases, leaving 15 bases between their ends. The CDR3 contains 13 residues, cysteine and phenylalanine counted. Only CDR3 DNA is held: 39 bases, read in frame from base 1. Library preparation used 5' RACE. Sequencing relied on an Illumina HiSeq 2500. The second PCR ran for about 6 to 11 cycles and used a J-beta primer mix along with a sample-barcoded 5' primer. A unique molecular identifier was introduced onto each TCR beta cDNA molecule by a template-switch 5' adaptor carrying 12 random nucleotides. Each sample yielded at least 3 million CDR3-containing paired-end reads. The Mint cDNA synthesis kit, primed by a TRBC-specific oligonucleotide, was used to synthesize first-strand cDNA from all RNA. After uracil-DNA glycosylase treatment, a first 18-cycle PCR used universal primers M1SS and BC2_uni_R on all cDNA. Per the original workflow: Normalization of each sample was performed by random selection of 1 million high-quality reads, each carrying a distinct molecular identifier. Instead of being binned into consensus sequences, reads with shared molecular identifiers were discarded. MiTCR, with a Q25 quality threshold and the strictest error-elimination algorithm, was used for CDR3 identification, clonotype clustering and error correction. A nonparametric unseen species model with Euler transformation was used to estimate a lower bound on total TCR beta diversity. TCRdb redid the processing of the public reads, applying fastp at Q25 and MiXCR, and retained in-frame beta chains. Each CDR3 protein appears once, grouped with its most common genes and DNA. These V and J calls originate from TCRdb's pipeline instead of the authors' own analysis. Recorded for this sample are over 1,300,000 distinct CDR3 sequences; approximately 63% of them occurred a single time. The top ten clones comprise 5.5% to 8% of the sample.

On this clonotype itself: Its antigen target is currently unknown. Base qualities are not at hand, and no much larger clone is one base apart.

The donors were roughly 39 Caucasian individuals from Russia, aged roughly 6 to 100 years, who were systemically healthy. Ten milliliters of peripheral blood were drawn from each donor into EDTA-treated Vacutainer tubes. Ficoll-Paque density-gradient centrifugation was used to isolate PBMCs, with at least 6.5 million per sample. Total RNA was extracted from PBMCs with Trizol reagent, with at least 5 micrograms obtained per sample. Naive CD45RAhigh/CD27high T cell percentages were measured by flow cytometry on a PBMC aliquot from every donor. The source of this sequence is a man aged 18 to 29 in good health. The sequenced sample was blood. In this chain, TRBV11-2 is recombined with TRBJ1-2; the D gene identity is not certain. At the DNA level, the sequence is TGTGCCAGCAGCCAAGAAGCAGACGGAGGCTACACCTTC. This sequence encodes CASSQEADGGYTF.